The 4 T cell receptor beta chains reported below all come from one sample, sequenced in a study of T cell responses to AZD1222 COVID-19 vaccine. Measured with immunoSEQ multiplex PCR; TCRdb has only the in-frame clones, and not every one. The data show around 18,000 clones, about four fifths seen once. The sample consisted of peripheral blood, taken 28 days after the second AZD1222 dose. These receptors all come from an adult who received the AZD1222 COVID-19 vaccine.

This clone appeared a few times. V usage is TRBV4-1 and J usage is TRBJ1-6; perhaps TRBD1 as D (6 bases). Per the germline V gene, CDR1 is MGHRA and CDR2 is YSYEKL. CDR3 size: 14 residues. Trimming cost V 1 base and J 9 bases, with 10 bases left between them. In DNA, the CDR3 is TGCGCCAGCAGCCAAGCGGGAGGGGGTTCACCCCTCCACTTT. It encodes CASSQAGGGSPLHF.

The rearrangement uses TRBV27 and TRBJ1-2; possibly TRBD1 for D (6 bases). The length of the CDR3 is 14 residues. Germline lookup yields CDR1 MNHEY and CDR2 SMNVEV (reference sequence). With 3 bases removed from V and 3 bases from J, the gap between germline ends came to 11 bases. The CDR3 spells CASSFRGRDYGYTF. The CDR3 DNA sequence: TGTGCCAGCAGTTTCAGGGGTCGGGACTATGGCTACACCTTC.

V gene TRBV7-7 combines with J gene TRBJ2-2, with 12 nucleotides matching TRBD2. Germline trimming cut 1 base from V and 4 bases from J; bases unmatched to any gene: 1. Per the germline V gene, CDR1 is SSHAT and CDR2 is FNYEAQ (reference sequence). This CDR3 spans 16 amino acids. CDR3 sequence (DNA): TGTGCCAGCAGCTTAGGACTAGCGGGGGCCACCGGGGAGCTGTTTTTT. The encoded protein is CASSLGLAGATGELFF.

The V gene is TRBV25-1, the J gene TRBJ2-2; TRBD2 matches 14 bases. The CDR3 sequence is 18 residues long. V gave up 4 bases and J gave up 4 bases; unmatched junction bases: 8. Germline CDR1 and CDR2: MGHDK and SYGVNS. CDR3 bases: TGTGCCAGCAGTGTCTTTCTGACTAGCGGGGGGGGCACCGGGGAGCTGTTTTTT. This translates into CASSVFLTSGGGTGELFF.